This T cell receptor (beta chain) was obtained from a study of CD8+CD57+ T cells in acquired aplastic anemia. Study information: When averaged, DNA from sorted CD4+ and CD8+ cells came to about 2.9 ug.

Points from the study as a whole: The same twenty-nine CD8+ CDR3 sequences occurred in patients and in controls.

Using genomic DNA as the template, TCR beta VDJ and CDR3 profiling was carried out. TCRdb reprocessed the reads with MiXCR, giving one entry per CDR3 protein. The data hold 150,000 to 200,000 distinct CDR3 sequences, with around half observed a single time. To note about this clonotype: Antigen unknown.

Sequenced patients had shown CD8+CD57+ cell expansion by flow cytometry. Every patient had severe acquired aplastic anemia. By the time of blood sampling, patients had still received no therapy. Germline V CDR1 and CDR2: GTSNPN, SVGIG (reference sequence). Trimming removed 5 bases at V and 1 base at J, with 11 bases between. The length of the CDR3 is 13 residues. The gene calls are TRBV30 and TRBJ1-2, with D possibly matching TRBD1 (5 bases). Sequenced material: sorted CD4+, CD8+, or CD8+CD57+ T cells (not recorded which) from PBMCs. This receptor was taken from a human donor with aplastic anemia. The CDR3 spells CAWEVRGNYGYTF. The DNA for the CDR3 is TGTGCCTGGGAGGTGAGGGGTAACTATGGCTACACCTTC.